Presented here are 17 T cell receptor beta chains from one specimen sequenced in a study of shared clonotypes between healthy human individuals. Assay: immunoSEQ multiplex PCR; the TCRdb copy retains only in-frame clones and omits some. The table lists over a million clones, roughly 96% of them singletons. The material sequenced was naive CD4+ T cells sorted from blood. As to subset: CD45RA+ positively selected. The receptors were sampled from a man aged 25 to 45 in good health.

The chain recombines TRBV19 with TRBJ1-1; D ambiguous. Trimming cost V 3 bases and J 8 bases, with 13 bases left between them. The CDR3 length is 13 residues. Germline V gene data show CDR1 as LNHDA and CDR2 as SQIVND (reference sequence). CDR3 DNA: TGTGCCAGTAGTATGGACCGGGAAGCAGAAGCTTTCTTT. It translates to CASSMDREAEAFF.

The V call is TRBV30, the J call TRBJ1-1; no clear D gene. Germline values: CDR1 GTSNPN, CDR2 SVGIG (reference sequence). V was pared by 3 bases and J by 5 bases, with 16 bases between. The CDR3 runs 14 residues. CDR3 nucleotides: TGTGCCTGGAGAGTTCTGGGGAGGAGTACTGAAGCTTTCTTT. It is translated as CAWRVLGRSTEAFF.

The chain employs TRBV6-6 and TRBJ2-7; 9 bases fit TRBD1. The ends lost 8 bases at V and 3 bases at J; junction bases unmatched: 8. The CDR3 runs 14 residues. Germline V gene data show CDR1 as MNHNY and CDR2 as SVGAGI (reference sequence). The CDR3 loop reads CASRRGTGHYEQYF. CDR3 bases: TGTGCCAGCCGACGGGGGACAGGGCACTACGAGCAGTACTTC.

The CDR3 DNA follows: TGTGCCAGCTGTACCAGACAGGGCAGGATCACCGGGGAGCTGTTTTTT. Translating gives CASCTRQGRITGELFF. This chain uses TRBV18 with TRBJ2-2; 7 bases are a match to TRBD1. Germline lookup yields CDR1 KGHSH and CDR2 LQKENI. The junction had 12 bases not matched to a gene; V was cut back by 7 bases and J by 4 bases. This CDR3 comprises 16 residues.

The chain couples TRBV19 to TRBJ2-7; 10 positions agree with TRBD2. CDR1 is LNHDA, CDR2 SQIVND, per germline (reference sequence). V lost 4 bases to trimming and J lost 2 bases; unmatched junction nucleotides: 2. The CDR3 loop spans 14 amino acids. CDR3 DNA: TGTGCCAGTAGTACCCTAGCGGGGGCCTACGAGCAGTACTTC. Its translation is CASSTLAGAYEQYF.

This clone has a handful of counts. The CDR3 DNA reads TGTGCCAGTAGCCACGGAGGGAACTACAATGAGCAGTTCTTC. Amino acid sequence: CASSHGGNYNEQFF. V gene TRBV19 combines with J gene TRBJ2-1, with a tentative D call TRBD2 (6 bases). The CDR3 sequence is 14 residues long. V lost 6 bases and J lost 3, with 12 bases in between. Germline-derived CDR1 and CDR2 are LNHDA and SQIVND (reference sequence). The full variable domain, completed using reference TRBV19 and TRBJ2-1, is DGGITQSPKYLFRKEGQNVTLSCEQNLNHDAMYWYRQDPGQGLRLIYYSQIVNDFQKGDIAEGYSVSREKKESFPLTVTSAQKNPTAFYLCASSHGGNYNEQFFGPGTRLTVL.

Notes on this clone: Other nucleotide sequences in the sample specify the same CDR3. V is TRBV29-1 and J is TRBJ2-1; 7 nucleotides match TRBD2. The V gene's germline CDR1 is SQVTM and CDR2 ANQGSEA. V dropped 6 bases and J dropped 1; count of bases not matched to a gene: 3. This CDR3 comprises 13 residues. DNA for the CDR3: TGCAGCGTCGGGGGGTCTTCCTACAATGAGCAGTTCTTC. Translation: CSVGGSSYNEQFF.

The rearrangement uses TRBV5-1 and TRBJ1-1; no definite D call. The germline V gene has CDR1 SGHRS and CDR2 YFSETQ. V lost 1 base to trimming and J lost 7 bases, with 8 bases between them. The CDR3 length is 12 residues. CDR3 bases: TGCGCCAGCAGCTTGAATTACGGTGAAGCTTTCTTT. This sequence encodes CASSLNYGEAFF.

The V gene is TRBV15, the J gene TRBJ2-4; 9 positions match TRBD2. From germline, CDR1 is LNHNV and CDR2 YYDKDF (reference sequence). V shed 1 base and J 3 bases; nucleotides not matched to a gene: 7. The CDR3 sequence is 17 residues long. The CDR3 here is CATSRATREGGKNIQYF. The CDR3 region has the DNA TGTGCCACCAGCAGAGCTACGCGGGAGGGGGGCAAAAACATTCAGTACTTC.

V is TRBV6-1 and J is TRBJ2-2; possible D gene TRBD2, 6 bases. This CDR3 has 14 residues. Germline assignment: CDR1 MNHNS and CDR2 SASEGT. With 5 bases removed from V and 1 base from J, the gap between germline ends came to 8 bases. CDR3 amino acids: CASSRDLNTGELFF. For the CDR3, the DNA is TGTGCCAGCAGTAGGGACTTGAACACCGGGGAGCTGTTTTTT.

With respect to this clone: Other DNA sequences in this sample translate to the same CDR3. The chain recombines TRBV5-1 with TRBJ2-2; D is ambiguous. Germline CDR1 and CDR2: SGHRS and YFSETQ. Trimming removed 2 bases from V and 2 bases from J, with 7 bases in between. The CDR3 length is 14 residues. The CDR3 DNA reads TGCGCCAGCAGCTTAGAGACTAACACCGGGGAGCTGTTTTTT. It translates to CASSLETNTGELFF.

This clone was seen a single time. The chain carries TRBV7-2 and TRBJ1-5; D unresolved. CDR3 length: 15 residues. The V and J ends lost 1 base and 0 bases respectively, with 7 bases between them. The germline V gene encodes CDR1 SGHTA and CDR2 FQGNSA. CDR3 sequence: CASSLGDYSNQPQHF. The CDR3 DNA follows: TGTGCCAGCAGCTTAGGAGACTATAGCAATCAGCCCCAGCATTTT.

The V and J genes are TRBV9 and TRBJ2-3, with unresolved D. Looked up from germline, CDR1 is SGDLS and CDR2 is YYNGEE. Trimming stripped 2 bases from V and 0 bases from J, with 7 bases between. The length of the CDR3 is 14 residues. The CDR3 protein is CASSVSSSTDTQYF. The CDR3 DNA sequence: TGTGCCAGCAGCGTGAGTTCCAGCACAGATACGCAGTATTTT.

The rearrangement uses TRBV6-5 and TRBJ1-2; D remains unclear. Trimming shortened V by 4 bases and J by 7 bases, and 10 bases separated the two germline ends. The CDR3 has 12 amino acids. Germline V gene lookup returns CDR1 MNHEY and CDR2 SVGAGI. The CDR3 DNA follows: TGTGCCAGCAGTTCCTCGACCGGTGGCTACACCTTC. Its translation is CASSSSTGGYTF.

This clone appeared a single time. The J gene is TRBJ1-2, the V gene TRBV20-1, with D maybe TRBD1 (5 bases). The germline V gene encodes CDR1 DFQATT and CDR2 SNEGSKA (reference sequence). The V end was cut by 4 bases, the J end by 8 bases, with 8 bases between. The CDR3 has 10 residues. As DNA, the CDR3 is TGCAGTGCTACCACAGGAGGCTACACCTTC. Translating gives CSATTGGYTF.

V usage is TRBV27 and J usage is TRBJ1-1, with 11 bases lining up with TRBD1. After removal of 6 bases from V and 5 bases from J, the junction contained 8 bases not matched to a gene. Germline lookup yields CDR1 MNHEY and CDR2 SMNVEV (reference sequence). CDR3 size: 15 residues. In DNA form, the CDR3 reads TGTGCCAGCAGCCTTGGGACAGGGGGTTTTACTGAAGCTTTCTTT. This translates into CASSLGTGGFTEAFF.

The sample holds one count of this clone. The CDR3 bases are TGCGCCAGCAGCTGGGGGACAGGGGGCAGGTACGAGCAGTACTTC. This codes for CASSWGTGGRYEQYF. The J gene is TRBJ2-7, the V gene TRBV5-1; TRBD1 matches at 12 bases. Germline values: CDR1 SGHRS, CDR2 YFSETQ. The trim removed 3 bases at V and 4 bases at J, leaving 5 bases unmatched. The CDR3 runs 15 residues. The variable domain in full, completed from reference TRBV5-1 and TRBJ2-7, reads KAGVTQTPRYLIKTRGQQVTLSCSPISGHRSVSWYQQTPGQGLQFLFEYFSETQRNKGNFPGRFSGRQFSNSRSEMNVSTLELGDSALYLCASSWGTGGRYEQYFGPGTRLTVT.